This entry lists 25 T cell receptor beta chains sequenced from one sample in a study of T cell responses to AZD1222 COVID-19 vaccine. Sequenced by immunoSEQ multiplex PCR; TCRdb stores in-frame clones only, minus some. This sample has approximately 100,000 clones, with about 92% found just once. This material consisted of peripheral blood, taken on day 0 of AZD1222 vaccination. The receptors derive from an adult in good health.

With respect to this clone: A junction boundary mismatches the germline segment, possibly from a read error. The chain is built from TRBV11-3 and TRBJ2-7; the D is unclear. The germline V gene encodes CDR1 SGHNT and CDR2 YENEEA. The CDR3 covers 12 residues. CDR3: CASSIDTYEQYF. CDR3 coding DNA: TGTGCCAGCAGCATAGACACCTACGAGCAGTACTTC. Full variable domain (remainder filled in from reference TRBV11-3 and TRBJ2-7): EAGVVQSPRYKIIEKKQPVAFWCNPISGHNTLYWYLQNLGQGPELLIRYENEEAVDDSQLPKDRFSAERLKGVDSTLKIQPAELGDSAVYLCASSIDTYEQYFGPGTRLTVT.

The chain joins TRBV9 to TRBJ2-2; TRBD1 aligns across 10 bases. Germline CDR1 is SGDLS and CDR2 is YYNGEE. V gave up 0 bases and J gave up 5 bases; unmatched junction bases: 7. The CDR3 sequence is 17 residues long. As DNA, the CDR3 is TGTGCCAGCAGCGTAGGGGGGACAGGGGATTGGACCGGGGAGCTGTTTTTT. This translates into CASSVGGTGDWTGELFF.

The CDR3 is CASHAGKGLAEPTGELFF. For the CDR3, the DNA is TGTGCCAGCCACGCAGGGAAGGGACTAGCGGAGCCCACCGGGGAGCTGTTTTTT. The chain has TRBV21-1 and TRBJ2-2; the table's D call of TRBD2 was not tested on the DNA. TRBV21-1 has pseudogene status. The CDR3 covers 18 residues.

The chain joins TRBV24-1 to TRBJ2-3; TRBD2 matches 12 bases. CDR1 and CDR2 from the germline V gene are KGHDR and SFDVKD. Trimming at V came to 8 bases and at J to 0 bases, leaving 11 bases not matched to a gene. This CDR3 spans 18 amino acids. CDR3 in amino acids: CATIAGLAGGPSTDTQYF. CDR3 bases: TGTGCCACCATAGCGGGACTAGCGGGCGGTCCTAGCACAGATACGCAGTATTTT.

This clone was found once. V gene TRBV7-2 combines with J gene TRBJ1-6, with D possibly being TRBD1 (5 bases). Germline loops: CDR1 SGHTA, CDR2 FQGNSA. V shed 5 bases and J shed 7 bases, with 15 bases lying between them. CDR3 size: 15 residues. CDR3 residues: CASSGYGGTNSPLHF. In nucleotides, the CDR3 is TGTGCCAGCAGCGGGTATGGGGGTACCAATTCACCCCTCCACTTT.

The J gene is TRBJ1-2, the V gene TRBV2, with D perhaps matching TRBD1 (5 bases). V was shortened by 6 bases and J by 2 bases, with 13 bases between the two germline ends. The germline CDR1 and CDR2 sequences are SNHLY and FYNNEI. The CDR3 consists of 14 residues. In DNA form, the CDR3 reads TGTGCCAGCAGGTGGGACCGACAAAACTATGGCTACACCTTC. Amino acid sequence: CASRWDRQNYGYTF. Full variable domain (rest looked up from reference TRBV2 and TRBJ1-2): EPEVTQTPSHQVTQMGQEVILRCVPISNHLYFYWYRQILGQKVEFLVSFYNNEISEKSEIFDDQFSVERPDGSNFTLKIRSTKLEDSAMYFCASRWDRQNYGYTFGSGTRLTVV.

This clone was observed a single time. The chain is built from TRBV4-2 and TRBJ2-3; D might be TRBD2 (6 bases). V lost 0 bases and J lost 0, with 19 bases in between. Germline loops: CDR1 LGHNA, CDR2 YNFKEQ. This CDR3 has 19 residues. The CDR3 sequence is CASSQDLVGRTTSTDTQYF. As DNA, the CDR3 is TGTGCCAGCAGCCAAGATCTGGTAGGGAGGACGACTAGCACAGATACGCAGTATTTT.

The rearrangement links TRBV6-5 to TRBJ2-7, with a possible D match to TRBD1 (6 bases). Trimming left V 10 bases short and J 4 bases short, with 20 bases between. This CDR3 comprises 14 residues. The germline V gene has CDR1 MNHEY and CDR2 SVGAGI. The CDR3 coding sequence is TGTGCCACCCAGGGGCCCCCGGCCCTTTACGAGCAGTACTTC. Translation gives CATQGPPALYEQYF.

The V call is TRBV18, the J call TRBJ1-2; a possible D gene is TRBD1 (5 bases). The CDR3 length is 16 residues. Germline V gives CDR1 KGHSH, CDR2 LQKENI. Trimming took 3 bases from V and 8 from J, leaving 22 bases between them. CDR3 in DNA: TGTGCCAGCTCACCTCGGGGAGGCCAGGGCACAGAAGGCTACACCTTC. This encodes CASSPRGGQGTEGYTF.

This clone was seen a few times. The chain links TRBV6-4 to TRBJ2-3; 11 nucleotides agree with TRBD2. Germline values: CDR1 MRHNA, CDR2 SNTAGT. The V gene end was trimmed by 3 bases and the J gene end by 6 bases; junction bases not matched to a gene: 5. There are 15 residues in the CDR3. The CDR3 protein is CASSELAGGEDTQYF. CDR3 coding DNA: TGTGCCAGCAGTGAGCTAGCGGGAGGAGAGGATACGCAGTATTTT.

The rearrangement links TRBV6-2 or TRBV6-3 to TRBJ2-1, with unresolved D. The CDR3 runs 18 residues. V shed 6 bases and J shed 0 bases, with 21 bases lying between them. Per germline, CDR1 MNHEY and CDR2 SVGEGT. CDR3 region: CASSPHGRSSRSYNEQFF. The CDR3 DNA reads TGTGCCAGCAGCCCCCACGGAAGGTCCAGCCGCTCCTACAATGAGCAGTTCTTC.

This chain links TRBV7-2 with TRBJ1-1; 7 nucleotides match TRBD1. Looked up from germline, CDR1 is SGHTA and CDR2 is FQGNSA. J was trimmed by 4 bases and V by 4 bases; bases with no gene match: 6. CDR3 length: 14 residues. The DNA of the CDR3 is TGTGCCAGCAGCTCACGACAGGGAAGCACTGAAGCTTTCTTT. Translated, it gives CASSSRQGSTEAFF.

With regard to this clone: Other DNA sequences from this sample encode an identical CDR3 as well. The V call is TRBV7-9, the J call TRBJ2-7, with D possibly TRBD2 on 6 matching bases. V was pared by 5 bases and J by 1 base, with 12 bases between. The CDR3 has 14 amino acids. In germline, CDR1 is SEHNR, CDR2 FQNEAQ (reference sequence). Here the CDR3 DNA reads TGTGCCAGCAGCCCCACTGGGGGGTCCTACGAGCAGTACTTC. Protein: CASSPTGGSYEQYF.

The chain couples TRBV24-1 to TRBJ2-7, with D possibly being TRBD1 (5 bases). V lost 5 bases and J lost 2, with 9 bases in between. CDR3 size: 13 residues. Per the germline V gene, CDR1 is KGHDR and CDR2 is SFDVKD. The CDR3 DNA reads TGTGCCACCAGTGGTCAGGGCACCTACGAGCAGTACTTC. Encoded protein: CATSGQGTYEQYF.

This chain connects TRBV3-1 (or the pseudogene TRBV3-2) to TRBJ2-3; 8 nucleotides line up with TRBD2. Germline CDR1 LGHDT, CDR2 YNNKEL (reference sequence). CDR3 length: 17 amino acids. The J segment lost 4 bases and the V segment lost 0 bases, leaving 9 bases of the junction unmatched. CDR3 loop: CASSQDKAGGSPDTQYF. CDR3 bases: TGTGCCAGCAGCCAAGATAAGGCGGGAGGTTCGCCAGATACGCAGTATTTT.

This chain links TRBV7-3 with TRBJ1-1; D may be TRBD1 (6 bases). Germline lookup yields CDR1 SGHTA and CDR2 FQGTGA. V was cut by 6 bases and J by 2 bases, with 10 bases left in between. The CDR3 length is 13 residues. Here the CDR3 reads CASRGQPNTEAFF. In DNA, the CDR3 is TGTGCCAGCAGAGGACAGCCTAACACTGAAGCTTTCTTT.

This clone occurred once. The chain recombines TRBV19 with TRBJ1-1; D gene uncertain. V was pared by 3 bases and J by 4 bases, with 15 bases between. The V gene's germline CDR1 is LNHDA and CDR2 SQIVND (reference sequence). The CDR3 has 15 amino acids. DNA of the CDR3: TGTGCCAGTAGTATTAGAGGGCCAGGCTCCACTGAAGCTTTCTTT. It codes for CASSIRGPGSTEAFF. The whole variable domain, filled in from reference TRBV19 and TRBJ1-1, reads DGGITQSPKYLFRKEGQNVTLSCEQNLNHDAMYWYRQDPGQGLRLIYYSQIVNDFQKGDIAEGYSVSREKKESFPLTVTSAQKNPTAFYLCASSIRGPGSTEAFFGQGTRLTVV.

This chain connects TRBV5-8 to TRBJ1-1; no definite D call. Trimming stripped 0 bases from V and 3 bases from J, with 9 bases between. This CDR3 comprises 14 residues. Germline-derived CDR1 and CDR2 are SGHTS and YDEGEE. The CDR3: CASSLASDHTEAFF. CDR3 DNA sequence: TGTGCCAGCAGCTTGGCCTCAGACCACACTGAAGCTTTCTTT. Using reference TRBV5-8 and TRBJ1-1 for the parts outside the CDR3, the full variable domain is EAGVTQSPTHLIKTRGQQATLRCSPISGHTSVYWYQQALGLGLQFLLWYDEGEERNRGNFPPRFSGRQFPNYSSELNVNALELEDSALYLCASSLASDHTEAFFGQGTRLTVV.

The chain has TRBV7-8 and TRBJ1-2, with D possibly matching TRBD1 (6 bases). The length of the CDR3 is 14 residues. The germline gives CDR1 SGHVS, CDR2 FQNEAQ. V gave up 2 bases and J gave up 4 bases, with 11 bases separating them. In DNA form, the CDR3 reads TGTGCCAGCAGCTTAATGACAGGACCCTATGGCTACACCTTC. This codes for CASSLMTGPYGYTF.

For the CDR3, the DNA is TGTGCCAGCAGCCTTACAGGGAACAATGAGCAGTTCTTC. Its protein product is CASSLTGNNEQFF. The chain has TRBV6-5 and TRBJ2-1, with D possibly matching TRBD1 (6 bases). The CDR3 spans 13 residues. Trimming took 6 bases from V and 5 from J, leaving 11 bases between them. Looked up from germline, CDR1 is MNHEY and CDR2 is SVGAGI.

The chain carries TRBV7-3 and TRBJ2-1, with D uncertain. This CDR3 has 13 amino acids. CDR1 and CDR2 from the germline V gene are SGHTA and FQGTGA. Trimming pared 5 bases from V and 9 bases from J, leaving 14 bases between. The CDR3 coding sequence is TGTGCCAGCAGCGCCACGAATTCGGGTGAGCAGTTCTTC. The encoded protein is CASSATNSGEQFF.

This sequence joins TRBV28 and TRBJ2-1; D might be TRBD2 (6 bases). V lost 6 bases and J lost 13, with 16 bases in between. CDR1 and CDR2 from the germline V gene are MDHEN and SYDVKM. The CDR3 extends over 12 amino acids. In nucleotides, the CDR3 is TGTGCCAGCAGGCAGACCGGGACTTCTCAGTTCTTC. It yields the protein CASRQTGTSQFF.

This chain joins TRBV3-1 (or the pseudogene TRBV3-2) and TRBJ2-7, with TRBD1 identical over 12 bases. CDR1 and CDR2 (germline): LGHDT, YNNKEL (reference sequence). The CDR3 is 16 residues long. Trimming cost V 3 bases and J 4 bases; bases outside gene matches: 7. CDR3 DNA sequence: TGTGCCAGCAGCCAGCAGGCGGGACAGGGGGCATACGAGCAGTACTTC. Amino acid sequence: CASSQQAGQGAYEQYF.

CDR3 DNA: TGTGCCTGGAGTGTTAACCGGGGTGGTAATGAAAAACTGTTTTTT. This codes for CAWSVNRGGNEKLFF. V usage is TRBV30 and J usage is TRBJ1-4; D uncertain. CDR1 GTSNPN and CDR2 SVGIG come from the germline V gene (reference sequence). CDR3 size: 15 residues. Trimming removed 0 bases from V and 4 bases from J, with 12 bases in between.

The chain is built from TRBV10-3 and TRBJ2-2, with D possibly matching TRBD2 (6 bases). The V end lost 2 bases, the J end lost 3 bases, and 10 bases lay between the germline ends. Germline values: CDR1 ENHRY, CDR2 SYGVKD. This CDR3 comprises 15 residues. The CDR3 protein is CAISEGGAYTGELFF. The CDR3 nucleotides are TGTGCCATCAGTGAGGGCGGGGCCTACACCGGGGAGCTGTTTTTT.